The next 24 T cell receptor beta chains were all read from a single sample in a study of cytomegalovirus exposure and HLA in healthy donors. PCR used 60 Vbeta primers and 13 Jbeta primers. Using immunoSEQ multiplex PCR, the repertoire was profiled, and TCRdb retains in-frame clones only, with some absent. This table holds about 160,000 clones, around 85% found once. The sequencing sample was made of PBMCs. The receptors derive from a man aged 35-49 years in good health and CMV-seronegative.

The rearrangement links TRBV27 to TRBJ2-7, with 7 bases fitting TRBD1. The CDR3 runs to 14 residues. Unmatched junction bases numbered 11, after V lost 8 bases and J lost 4 bases. The germline V gene encodes CDR1 MNHEY and CDR2 SMNVEV (reference sequence). CDR3 protein: CASRPTGILYEQYF. The CDR3, as DNA: TGTGCCAGCCGACCGACAGGGATTTTATACGAGCAGTACTTC.

V usage is TRBV2 and J usage is TRBJ2-3; D gene unclear. Germline V gene lookup returns CDR1 SNHLY and CDR2 FYNNEI. V shed 8 bases and J shed 1 base, with 10 bases lying between them. This CDR3 region has 13 residues. In DNA, the CDR3 is TGTGCCAGCGCACTCCCCCGCACAGATACGCAGTATTTT. Amino acid sequence: CASALPRTDTQYF.

The gene calls are TRBV12-5 and TRBJ2-5, with 13 bases matching TRBD2. Germline V gene sequence: CDR1 LGHNT, CDR2 FRNRAP. J lost 3 bases, V lost 4 bases, and 5 bases had no gene match. This CDR3 contains 16 residues. The CDR3, as DNA: TGTGCTAGTGGTTCCGGACTAGCGGGGGCCGAAGAGACCCAGTACTTC. Translated, it gives CASGSGLAGAEETQYF.

The genes are TRBV6-4 and TRBJ2-1; 7 bases fit TRBD2. CDR3 length: 14 amino acids. The J segment lost 8 bases and the V segment lost 5 bases, leaving 9 bases of the junction unmatched. CDR1 and CDR2 (germline): MRHNA, SNTAGT. The CDR3: CASSSSSGVDEQFF. In DNA form, the CDR3 reads TGTGCCAGCAGTTCATCGAGCGGGGTTGATGAGCAGTTCTTC.

This chain links TRBV5-1 with TRBJ2-1; TRBD1 matches 9 bases. CDR3 length equals 15 residues. Germline CDR1 is SGHRS and CDR2 is YFSETQ. Trimming took 4 bases from V and 6 from J; bases not matched to a gene: 8. The DNA for the CDR3 is TGCGCCAGCAGCCTGATACCGGGACAGGGCAATGAGCAGTTCTTC. Translation gives CASSLIPGQGNEQFF. The variable domain in full, completed from reference TRBV5-1 and TRBJ2-1, reads KAGVTQTPRYLIKTRGQQVTLSCSPISGHRSVSWYQQTPGQGLQFLFEYFSETQRNKGNFPGRFSGRQFSNSRSEMNVSTLELGDSALYLCASSLIPGQGNEQFFGPGTRLTVL.

V is TRBV7-6 and J is TRBJ2-1, with unresolved D. Germline V gene sequence: CDR1 SGHVS, CDR2 FNYEAQ. Trimming removed 1 base at V and 7 bases at J, with 11 bases between. The CDR3 runs to 14 residues. CDR3 DNA: TGTGCCAGCAGCTTAGGACCATCGGAGAATGAGCAGTTCTTC. Protein sequence: CASSLGPSENEQFF.

This sequence joins TRBV6-4 and TRBJ1-2; 11 bases match TRBD1. Trimming took 5 bases from V and 4 from J; bases not matched to a gene: 6. CDR3 size: 15 residues. Per germline, CDR1 MRHNA and CDR2 SNTAGT. The CDR3 DNA follows: TGTGCCAGCAGTACGTCCGGGACAGGGGGCTATGGCTACACCTTC. Protein: CASSTSGTGGYGYTF.

This rearrangement joins TRBV7-2 to TRBJ2-7; D gene unclear. V shed 4 bases and J shed 0 bases, with 10 bases lying between them. Looked up from germline, CDR1 is SGHTA and CDR2 is FQGNSA. CDR3 size: 14 residues. The CDR3 bases are TGTGCCAGCAGCTCACTCGACACCTCCTACGAGCAGTACTTC. This translates into CASSSLDTSYEQYF. Full variable domain (rest looked up from reference TRBV7-2 and TRBJ2-7): GAGVSQSPSNKVTEKGKDVELRCDPISGHTALYWYRQSLGQGLEFLIYFQGNSAPDKSGLPSDRFSAERTGGSVSTLTIQRTQQEDSAVYLCASSSLDTSYEQYFGPGTRLTVT.

The CDR3 coding sequence is TGTGCCAGCAGCCCGGACTCTAGGATCCCAGATACGCAGTATTTT. Residues: CASSPDSRIPDTQYF. This chain joins TRBV5-4 and TRBJ2-3; D perhaps matches TRBD2 (5 bases). The CDR3 contains 15 residues. Germline loops: CDR1 SGHNT, CDR2 YYREEE (reference sequence). V dropped 4 bases and J dropped 4 bases, with 16 bases sitting between them.

The V gene is TRBV28, the J gene TRBJ1-1; D gene ambiguous. Trimming removed 6 bases from V and 0 bases from J, with 5 bases in between. Germline V gene data show CDR1 as MDHEN and CDR2 as SYDVKM. The CDR3 runs to 12 residues. CDR3 region: CASRRVNTEAFF. The CDR3, as DNA: TGTGCCAGCAGGAGGGTGAACACTGAAGCTTTCTTT.

The CDR3, as DNA: TGTGCCATCAGTGATACGGCAGGGGATATTGAAGCTTTCTTT. This codes for CAISDTAGDIEAFF. V gene TRBV10-3 combines with J gene TRBJ1-1; tentatively, D is TRBD1 (6 bases). V was pared by 3 bases and J by 7 bases, with 15 bases between. There are 14 residues in the CDR3. Germline CDR1 ENHRY, CDR2 SYGVKD.

This clone has a single count. The chain combines TRBV5-4 with TRBJ2-2; 7 nucleotides align to TRBD1. The CDR3 runs to 14 residues. The V gene end was trimmed by 4 bases and the J gene end by 4 bases; junction bases not matched to a gene: 4. CDR1 and CDR2 from the germline V gene are SGHNT and YYREEE (reference sequence). This chain's CDR3 is CASSVDRATGELFF. The DNA of the CDR3 is TGTGCCAGCAGCGTCGACAGGGCCACCGGGGAGCTGTTTTTT.

This rearrangement joins TRBV21-1 to TRBJ1-1; no DNA check was done on the table's D call, TRBD1. TRBV21-1 is termed a pseudogene. The CDR3 consists of 18 residues. The CDR3 loop reads CASSTVLRDRGADTEAFF. CDR3 coding DNA: TGTGCCAGCAGCACCGTTCTCCGGGACAGGGGAGCGGACACTGAAGCTTTCTTT.

The CDR3 sequence is CASSLAPGILSGANVLTF. DNA of the CDR3: TGTGCCAGCAGTTTGGCGCCAGGGATACTCTCTGGGGCCAACGTCCTGACTTTC. The chain links TRBV27 to TRBJ2-6; TRBD1 might be the D (5 bases). The CDR3 runs to 18 residues. Germline loops: CDR1 MNHEY, CDR2 SMNVEV (reference sequence). Trimming took 3 bases from V and 0 from J, leaving 15 bases between them.

CDR3 region: CASSLEPTGYNEQFF. The CDR3 nucleotides are TGTGCCAGCAGCTTGGAACCCACAGGTTACAATGAGCAGTTCTTC. J is TRBJ2-1 and V is TRBV5-6; possibly TRBD1 for D (5 bases). The length of the CDR3 is 15 residues. Trimming took off 0 bases at V and 4 bases at J, with 11 bases between the two ends. Per the germline V gene, CDR1 is SGHDT and CDR2 is YYEEEE.

The chain couples TRBV18 to TRBJ2-3, with D perhaps matching TRBD1 (6 bases). V gave up 5 bases and J gave up 0 bases, with 18 bases separating them. CDR3 size: 17 residues. Per germline, CDR1 KGHSH and CDR2 LQKENI. In DNA form, the CDR3 reads TGTGCCAGCTCATCACAGAGGACAGTTTTAAGCACAGATACGCAGTATTTT. Protein product: CASSSQRTVLSTDTQYF.

CDR3 amino acids: CAISGGRATGDTQYF. CDR3 bases: TGTGCCATCAGTGGAGGTCGTGCTACGGGAGATACGCAGTATTTT. The rearrangement links TRBV10-3 to TRBJ2-3, with no clear D. The V gene's germline CDR1 is ENHRY and CDR2 SYGVKD. Deletions cut 4 bases from V and 5 bases from J, with 16 bases between. The CDR3 length is 15 residues.

The chain employs TRBV6-5 and TRBJ1-1; D gene ambiguous. Trimming pared 1 base from V and 0 bases from J, leaving 6 bases between. This CDR3 is 14 amino acids long. Germline CDR1 and CDR2: MNHEY and SVGAGI. The CDR3 DNA sequence: TGTGCCAGCAGTTACTTCGGTTTGAACACTGAAGCTTTCTTT. Translated, it gives CASSYFGLNTEAFF.

This clone has more than one count but fewer than ten. The chain is built from TRBV28 and TRBJ1-2; 9 bases match TRBD1. Unmatched junction bases numbered 7, after V lost 6 bases and J lost 2 bases. Germline CDR1 is MDHEN and CDR2 is SYDVKM. CDR3 length: 15 residues. The CDR3 here is CASSSTGTGNYGYTF. In nucleotides, the CDR3 is TGTGCCAGCAGCTCTACCGGGACAGGGAACTATGGCTACACCTTC.

This sequence joins TRBV2 and TRBJ1-6, with 9 bases lining up with TRBD1. V shed 6 bases, J shed 4 bases, and the junction held 7 bases outside the gene matches. Germline assignment: CDR1 SNHLY and CDR2 FYNNEI. The CDR3 spans 16 residues. For the CDR3, the DNA is TGTGCCAGCAGAACAGGGGGCTCTTTATATAATTCACCCCTCCACTTT. This translates into CASRTGGSLYNSPLHF.

The chain combines TRBV13 with TRBJ2-7; weak D call: TRBD1 (6 bases). Deletions cut 3 bases from V and 5 bases from J, with 11 bases between. CDR3 length: 13 residues. The germline V gene encodes CDR1 PRHDT and CDR2 FYEKMQ (reference sequence). The CDR3 region has the DNA TGTGCCAGCAGCTTGGAAGACAGGAACGAGCAGTACTTC. Its translation is CASSLEDRNEQYF.

The J gene is TRBJ2-3, the V gene TRBV7-2; D unclear. Trimming pared 1 base from V and 2 bases from J, leaving 7 bases between. Looked up from germline, CDR1 is SGHTA and CDR2 is FQGNSA. The length of the CDR3 is 14 residues. CDR3 region: CASSLGPYTDTQYF. The CDR3 DNA reads as TGTGCCAGCAGCTTAGGGCCGTACACAGATACGCAGTATTTT.

The gene calls are TRBV7-8 and TRBJ1-3; D might be TRBD1 (5 bases). Trimming removed 1 base at V and 3 bases at J, with 7 bases between. This CDR3 spans 14 amino acids. The germline CDR1 and CDR2 sequences are SGHVS and FQNEAQ. The CDR3 sequence is CASSLGGLGNTIYF. In nucleotides, the CDR3 is TGTGCCAGCAGCTTAGGGGGACTTGGAAACACCATATATTTT. Based on the CDR3 plus reference TRBV7-8 and TRBJ1-3, the full variable domain is GAGVSQSPRYKVAKRGQDVALRCDPISGHVSLFWYQQALGQGPEFLTYFQNEAQLDKSGLPSDRFFAERPEGSVSTLKIQRTQQEDSAVYLCASSLGGLGNTIYFGEGSWLTVV.

The V and J genes are TRBV10-1 and TRBJ1-1; 7 nucleotides line up with TRBD1. This CDR3 region has 14 residues. Germline trimming cut 5 bases from V and 4 bases from J; bases unmatched to any gene: 7. Germline assignment: CDR1 WNHNN and CDR2 SYGVQD (reference sequence). The CDR3 DNA reads as TGCGCCAGCAGTACGAACAGGGGAGTCACTGAAGCTTTCTTT. This codes for CASSTNRGVTEAFF.